A single T cell receptor beta chain is shown here with its context. This sample stems from a study of blood T cell repertoires in COVID-19. The CDR3 consists of 15 residues. In germline, CDR1 is LNHDA, CDR2 SQIVND (reference sequence). V was shortened by 5 bases and J by 6 bases, with 17 bases between the two germline ends. Only in-frame clones appear in the TCRdb table, and some are missing; sequencing was by immunoSEQ multiplex PCR. The table lists approximately 290,000 clones, 70% to 90% of them singletons. Sequenced: peripheral blood. The clonotype originates from a human donor with COVID-19, enrolled during active disease. The donor label of this sample is uncertain. The chain recombines TRBV19 with TRBJ1-3, with D tentatively TRBD1 (6 bases). CDR3 in amino acids: CASSRTVTRENTIYF. The CDR3 coding sequence is TGTGCCAGTAGTCGGACAGTGACGAGGGAAAACACCATATATTTT.